The clone carrying this TCR beta chain came up a few times. Its antigen is currently unknown. This sample is drawn from a study of cytomegalovirus exposure and HLA in healthy donors. CDR3 size: 14 residues. With 2 bases removed from V and 2 bases from J, the gap between germline ends came to 10 bases. Germline V gives CDR1 MNHEY, CDR2 SMNVEV (reference sequence). Both 60 Vbeta primers and 13 Jbeta primers went into the PCR. Here immunoSEQ multiplex PCR was the method, and the copy in TCRdb shows in-frame clones only, minus some. The sample shows 100,000 to 150,000 clones, about 11% of them seen only once. Study results and caveats: Some segments of the V type, notably TRBV6-2 and TRBV6-3, were excluded as indistinguishable. It was reported in a later analysis that an Asian-associated ancestry cluster showed fewer N-insertions than the approximately 700-donor mean. A missense DCLRE1C variant was associated with V- and J-gene trimming of TCR beta chains in a later analysis, and an independent cohort replicated the association.

The chain recombines TRBV27 with TRBJ2-7; the D is unclear. Sequencing was carried out using PBMCs. The clonotype originates from a woman between 18 and 29 years old in good health and CMV-seropositive. The DNA for the CDR3 is TGTGCCAGCAGTTTAATCCCAAGCGCCTACGAGCAGTACTTC. Amino acids: CASSLIPSAYEQYF.